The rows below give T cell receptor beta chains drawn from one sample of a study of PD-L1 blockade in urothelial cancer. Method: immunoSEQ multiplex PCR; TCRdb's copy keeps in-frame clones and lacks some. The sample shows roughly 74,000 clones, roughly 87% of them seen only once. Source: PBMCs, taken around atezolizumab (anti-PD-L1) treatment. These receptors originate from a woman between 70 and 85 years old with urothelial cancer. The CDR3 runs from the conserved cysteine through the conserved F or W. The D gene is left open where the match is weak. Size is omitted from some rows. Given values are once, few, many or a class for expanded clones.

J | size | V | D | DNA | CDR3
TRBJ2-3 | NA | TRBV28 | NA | TGTGCCAGCAGTTCCCATAGCGGTCTCACAGATACGCAGTATTTT | CASSSHSGLTDTQYF
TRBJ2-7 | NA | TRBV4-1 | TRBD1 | TGCGCCAGCAGCCAGGGACAGGGGTCCTACGAGCAGTACTTC | CASSQGQGSYEQYF
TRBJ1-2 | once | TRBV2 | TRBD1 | TGTGCCAGCAGAGATACAGGGGACCGTGGCTACACCTTC | CASRDTGDRGYTF
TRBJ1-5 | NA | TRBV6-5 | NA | TGTGCCAGCCGCGGATCGCGCAATCAGCCCCAGCATTTT | CASRGSRNQPQHF
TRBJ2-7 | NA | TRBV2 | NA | TGTGCCAGCAGGAAATTTGGGGGCCGCTCCTACGAGCAGTACTTC | CASRKFGGRSYEQYF
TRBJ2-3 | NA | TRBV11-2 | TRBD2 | TGTGCCAGCAGCTTAGGCTCTAGCGGGAGACCAGATACGCAGTATTTT | CASSLGSSGRPDTQYF
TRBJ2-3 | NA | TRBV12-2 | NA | TGTGCAAGTCGCTCTAGCACAGATACGCAGTATTTT | CASRSSTDTQYF
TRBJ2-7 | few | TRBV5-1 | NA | TGCGCCAGCAGCTTAATTGGCAGCTCCTACGAGCAGTACTTC | CASSLIGSSYEQYF
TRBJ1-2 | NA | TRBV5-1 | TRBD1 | TGCGCCAGCAGCCCGGGACAGGAGAAGGATGGCTACACCTTC | CASSPGQEKDGYTF
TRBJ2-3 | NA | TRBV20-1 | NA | TGCAGTGCCGGTCCAGATACGCAGTATTTT | CSAGPDTQYF